This TCR beta chain was recorded in a study of blood T cell repertoires in COVID-19. The CDR3 covers 15 residues. The V and J ends lost 4 bases and 4 bases respectively, with 16 bases between them. Germline V lookup: CDR1 LGHDT, CDR2 YNNKEL (reference sequence). Profiled with immunoSEQ multiplex PCR; TCRdb holds only in-frame clones, not every one. The sample consists of over 200,000 clones, more than 85% of them appearing once. The sequence derives from a man aged 55 to 69 with COVID-19, enrolled during active disease. V is TRBV3-1 (or the pseudogene TRBV3-2) and J is TRBJ1-1, with D perhaps TRBD1 (6 bases). The specimen was peripheral blood. CDR3 residues: CASSPSGGASTEAFF. DNA of the CDR3: TGTGCCAGCAGCCCCTCGGGGGGCGCGAGCACTGAAGCTTTCTTT.